This is a list of T cell receptor beta chains from one sample in a study of blood T cell repertoires in COVID-19. Assay used: immunoSEQ multiplex PCR; TCRdb lists only in-frame clones, some missing. The data contain under 200,000 clones, around 85% of them seen just once; the ten biggest clones take up nearly 8.5%. Sequencing was carried out using peripheral blood. Every receptor here comes from a man aged 55 to 69 with acute or convalescent COVID-19. The CDR3 runs from the conserved cysteine through the conserved F or W. A D gene is named only where the DNA matches it firmly. Some rows have no size entry. The others give once, few or many, or a class for an expanded clone.

TRBV9	.	.	TRBJ1-1	TGTGCCAGCAGCGCGAAAGGGGCAGGGCAAGCTTTCTTT	CASSAKGAGQAFF
TRBV5-1	.	.	TRBJ1-1	TGCGCCAGCAGTCCCCCAAACAGGGTGGGCACTGAAGCTTTCTTT	CASSPPNRVGTEAFF
TRBV18	TRBD2	.	TRBJ2-3	TGTGCCAGCTCACCAGGCGCGGGAGGAGATACGCAGTATTTT	CASSPGAGGDTQYF
TRBV23-1	TRBD2	.	TRBJ2-1	TGCGCCAGCAGTCATCTCCGCGTGGGGACTAGGCCAACCTACAATGAGCAGTTCTTC	CASSHLRVGTRPTYNEQFF
TRBV18	.	.	TRBJ1-1	TGTGCCAGCTCACCAAGAGGACAGAGAAAGAACACTGAAGCTTTCTTT	CASSPRGQRKNTEAFF
TRBV5-1	TRBD2	.	TRBJ2-5	TGCGCCAGCAGCCCCCTATCTAGCGGGAGGGGGGAGACCCAGTACTTC	CASSPLSSGRGETQYF
TRBV28	.	few	TRBJ1-4	TGTGCCAGCAACCTGGGGGGGTCTAATGAAAAACTGTTTTTT	CASNLGGSNEKLFF
TRBV5-4	TRBD1	.	TRBJ2-7	TGTGCCAGCAGCCCGGGACAGGGGGCGCCCTACGAGCAGTACTTC	CASSPGQGAPYEQYF
TRBV19	.	few	TRBJ1-5	TGTGCCAGTAAGGATCAGGGGAGCCCGTATAGCAATCAGCCCCAGCATTTT	CASKDQGSPYSNQPQHF
TRBV4-2	TRBD1	.	TRBJ1-6	TGTGCCAGCAGCCAAGTGCAGGGGGCATCGACGGTCGCAGGCTCCTATAATTCACCCCTCCACTTT	CASSQVQGASTVAGSYNSPLHF
TRBV6-5	TRBD1	.	TRBJ1-1	TGTGCCAGCATTCAGGGGGTGGTGTACACTGAAGCTTTCTTT	CASIQGVVYTEAFF
TRBV11-1	.	.	TRBJ1-6	TGTGCCAGCAGCTTATTGCGGACAGAAGGATCACCCCTCCACTTT	CASSLLRTEGSPLHF
TRBV11-2	.	.	TRBJ2-4	TGTGCCAGCAGCTCCCGCCTCGGCAAAAACATTCAGTACTTC	CASSSRLGKNIQYF
TRBV1	.	few	TRBJ2-2	TGCACCAGCAGCCAAGAAGGGCTAGCGGGAGAAACCGGGGAGCTGTTTTTT	CTSSQEGLAGETGELFF
TRBV9	TRBD1	.	TRBJ1-6	TGTGCCAGCAGCCCCACGGGACAGTATAATTCACCCCTCCACTTT	CASSPTGQYNSPLHF
TRBV27	TRBD2	.	TRBJ2-1	TGTGCCAGCAGTTTACGCGGGACTAGCGCTAACAATGAGCAGTTCTTC	CASSLRGTSANNEQFF
TRBV3-1/TRBV3-2	.	once	TRBJ1-1	TGTGCCAGCAGCCCAACAGGGTACACTGAAGCTTTCTTT	CASSPTGYTEAFF
TRBV18	.	.	TRBJ2-3	TGTGCCAGCTCGCCGAGTAGCACAGATACGCAGTATTTT	CASSPSSTDTQYF
TRBV28	.	.	TRBJ1-5	TGTGCCAGCAGCCCGGGACACAATCAGCCCCAGCATTTT	CASSPGHNQPQHF
TRBV3-1/TRBV3-2	TRBD1	.	TRBJ1-2	TGTGCCAGCAGCCATGCGGGACAGCCTAACTATGGCTACACCTTC	CASSHAGQPNYGYTF
TRBV4-1	TRBD2	.	TRBJ2-1	TGCGCCAGCAGCCAAGGCCTCAGGGGACTAGACTACAATGAGCAGTTCTTC	CASSQGLRGLDYNEQFF
TRBV5-1	.	.	TRBJ1-1	TGCGCCAGCAGCTTTCAGGGGTTGGGCACTGAAGCTTTCTTT	CASSFQGLGTEAFF
TRBV28	.	.	TRBJ2-5	TGTGCCAGCAGGACTCCCCACGGGACACCGTACCAAGAGACCCAGTACTTC	CASRTPHGTPYQETQYF
TRBV10-3	TRBD2	.	TRBJ2-7	TGTGCCATCAGTGAGTCTCGCGGGAGCTCCTACGAGCAGTACTTC	CAISESRGSSYEQYF
TRBV6-5	.	.	TRBJ2-1	TGTGCCAGCAGTTATGGGGAGCTGTCTGGTGAGCAGTTCTTC	CASSYGELSGEQFF
TRBV25-1	TRBD2	.	TRBJ2-1	TGTGCCAGCCGACTAGCGGGAGGGTACAATGAGCAGTTCTTC	CASRLAGGYNEQFF
TRBV11-1	.	once	TRBJ2-5	TGTGCCAGCAGCGCTGCCCAGCGGGTTTTGGAGACCCAGTACTTC	CASSAAQRVLETQYF
TRBV7-6	.	.	TRBJ1-1	TGTGCCAGCAGCCCCCCTTCCGGCGAGAACAGGAATGCTTTCTTT	CASSPPSGENRNAFF
TRBV9	.	.	TRBJ2-3	TGTGCCAGCAGCGTAGCTACGGCGCGGCCAAGCGCAGATACGCAGTATTTT	CASSVATARPSADTQYF
TRBV24-1	TRBD1	.	TRBJ2-3	TGTGCCACTACCGCTTACAGGGGCGGTACGCAGTATTTT	CATTAYRGGTQYF
TRBV19	TRBD1	.	TRBJ1-1	TGTGCCAGTAATAAACCAGGGGGCACTGAAGCTTTCTTT	CASNKPGGTEAFF
TRBV10-1	TRBD1	.	TRBJ1-2	TGCGCCAGCAGTGAGTCCCGGACAGGTCATGGCTACACCTTC	CASSESRTGHGYTF
TRBV7-9	TRBD1	.	TRBJ1-5	TGTGCCAGCAGCAGGGGGACAGGGTTCCCTCAGCCCCAGCATTTT	CASSRGTGFPQPQHF
TRBV12-3/TRBV12-4	.	.	TRBJ2-7	TGTGCCAGCAGTTTAGCCGCACACGACGAGCAGTACTTC	CASSLAAHDEQYF
TRBV28	.	many	TRBJ2-1	TGTGCCAGCAGTGCCACCCCAGATTGGAATGAGCAGTTCTTC	CASSATPDWNEQFF
TRBV6-4	.	once	TRBJ1-1	TGTGCCAGCAGTGAAGGTAGAGGGTTAGCTTTCTTT	CASSEGRGLAFF
TRBV28	.	.	TRBJ1-5	TGTGCCAGTGGAACAGGGAAGGGTCAGCCCCAGCATTTT	CASGTGKGQPQHF
TRBV5-1	.	.	TRBJ2-7	TGCGCCAGCAGCCCGGAAGGCCAGGGGGGTAACGAGCAGTACTTC	CASSPEGQGGNEQYF
TRBV5-4	.	.	TRBJ2-7	TGTGCCAGCAGCTTGGGCACAGGGCACGAGCAGTACTTC	CASSLGTGHEQYF
TRBV5-1	TRBD1	.	TRBJ2-6	TGCGCCAGCAGCCCAGGGACAGGGCACGGGGCCAACGTCCTGACTTTC	CASSPGTGHGANVLTF
TRBV5-4	TRBD1	.	TRBJ1-2	TGTGCCAGCAGCTTGGGGGCAGGGGGCTATGGCTACACCTTC	CASSLGAGGYGYTF
TRBV12-3/TRBV12-4	.	.	TRBJ2-7	TGTGCCAGCAGTTTCGCGAGGAACTACGAGCAGTACTTC	CASSFARNYEQYF